These 3 T cell receptor beta chains were all obtained from the same sample, sequenced in a study of shared clonotypes between healthy human individuals. The protocol was immunoSEQ multiplex PCR, while the TCRdb copy is restricted to in-frame clones and leaves out a portion. The data contain 2.3 million or so clones, about 92% of them singletons. Specimen: naive CD4+ T cells from PBMCs. Indicated subset: CD45RA+ positively selected. These receptors were taken from a man aged 18 to 35 in good health. Some clones in this sample may be carry-over from other donors' samples.

As to this clone: Other DNA variants within this sample encode the same CDR3. The rearrangement uses TRBV9 and TRBJ1-5; D unresolved. This CDR3 is built from 13 residues. Germline V gives CDR1 SGDLS, CDR2 YYNGEE. Trimming left V 0 bases short and J 7 bases short, with 8 bases between. CDR3 loop: CASSVDPRQPQHF. In nucleotides, the CDR3 is TGTGCCAGCAGCGTAGATCCGAGGCAGCCCCAGCATTTT.

V and J are TRBV6-1 and TRBJ2-7; D gene unclear. The V end was cut by 0 bases, the J end by 0 bases, with 9 bases between. Germline assignment: CDR1 MNHNS and CDR2 SASEGT. The CDR3 runs 15 residues. CDR3 DNA sequence: TGTGCCAGCAGTGAAGCTGGAGTATACTCCTACGAGCAGTACTTC. Translating gives CASSEAGVYSYEQYF.

This chain joins TRBV18 and TRBJ1-4; weak D call: TRBD1 (6 bases). The CDR3 is 15 residues long. CDR1 KGHSH and CDR2 LQKENI come from the germline V gene. The germline V and J ends were trimmed by 5 bases and 7 bases, with 17 bases remaining between them. The DNA for the CDR3 is TGTGCCAGCTCATCCCCGGGGGCCCGGGGTGAAAAACTGTTTTTT. Translation gives CASSSPGARGEKLFF.